The TCR beta chain under discussion was sequenced for a study of OX40 agonist ivuxolimab in advanced cancers. The method was immunoSEQ multiplex PCR; TCRdb's version includes in-frame clones alone and lacks a portion of them. Of some 82,000 clones listed, approximately 95% were seen once; the top ten hold 9.5% to 12%. Trimming took 4 bases from V and 4 from J; bases not matched to a gene: 5. This CDR3 is built from 15 residues. Germline V gene lookup returns CDR1 SEHNR and CDR2 FQNEAQ (reference sequence). The rearrangement links TRBV7-9 to TRBJ1-5, with 9 bases fitting TRBD1. The sequence was obtained from an adult with an advanced solid tumor such as melanoma, head and neck, liver or kidney cancer. The specimen was CD4+ or CD8+ T cells sorted from blood, collected in a trial of the OX40 agonist ivuxolimab. CDR3: CASSSSTGGNQPQHF. As DNA, the CDR3 is TGTGCCAGCAGCTCCTCGACAGGGGGAAATCAGCCCCAGCATTTT.